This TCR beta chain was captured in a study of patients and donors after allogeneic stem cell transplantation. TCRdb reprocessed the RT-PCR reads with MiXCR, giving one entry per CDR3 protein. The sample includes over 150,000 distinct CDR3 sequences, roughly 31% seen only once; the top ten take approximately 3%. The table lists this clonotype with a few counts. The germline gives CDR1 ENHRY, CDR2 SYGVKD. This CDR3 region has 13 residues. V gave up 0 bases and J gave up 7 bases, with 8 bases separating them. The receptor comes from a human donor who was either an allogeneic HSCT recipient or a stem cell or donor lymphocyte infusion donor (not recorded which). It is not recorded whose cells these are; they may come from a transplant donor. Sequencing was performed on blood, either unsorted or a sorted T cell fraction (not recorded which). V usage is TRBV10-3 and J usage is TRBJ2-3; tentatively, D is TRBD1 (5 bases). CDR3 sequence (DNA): TGTGCCATCAGTGAGTCAGACAGTTATACGCAGTATTTT. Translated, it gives CAISESDSYTQYF.